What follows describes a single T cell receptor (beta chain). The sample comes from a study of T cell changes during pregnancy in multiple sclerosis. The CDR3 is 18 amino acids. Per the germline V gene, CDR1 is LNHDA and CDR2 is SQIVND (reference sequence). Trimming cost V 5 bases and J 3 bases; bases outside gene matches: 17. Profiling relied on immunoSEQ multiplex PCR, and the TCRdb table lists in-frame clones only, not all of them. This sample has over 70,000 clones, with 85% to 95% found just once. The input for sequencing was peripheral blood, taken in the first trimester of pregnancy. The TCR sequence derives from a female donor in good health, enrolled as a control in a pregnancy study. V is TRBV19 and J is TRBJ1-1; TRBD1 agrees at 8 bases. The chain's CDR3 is CASSGRTGQGAGHTEAFF. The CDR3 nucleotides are TGTGCCAGTAGTGGAAGGACAGGGCAGGGAGCGGGGCACACTGAAGCTTTCTTT.